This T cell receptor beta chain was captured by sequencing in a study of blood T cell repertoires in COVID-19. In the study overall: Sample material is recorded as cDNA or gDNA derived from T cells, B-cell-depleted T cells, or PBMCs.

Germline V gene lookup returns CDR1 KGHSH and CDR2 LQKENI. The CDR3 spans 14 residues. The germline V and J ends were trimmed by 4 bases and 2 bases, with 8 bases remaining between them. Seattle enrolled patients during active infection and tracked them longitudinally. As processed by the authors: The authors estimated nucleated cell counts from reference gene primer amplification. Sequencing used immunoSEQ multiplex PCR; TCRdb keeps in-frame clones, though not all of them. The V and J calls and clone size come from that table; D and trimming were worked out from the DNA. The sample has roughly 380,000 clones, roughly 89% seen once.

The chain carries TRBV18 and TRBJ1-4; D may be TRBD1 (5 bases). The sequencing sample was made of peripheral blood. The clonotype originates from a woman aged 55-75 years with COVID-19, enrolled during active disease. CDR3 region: CASSQGLTNEKLFF. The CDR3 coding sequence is TGTGCCAGCTCACAGGGACTTACTAATGAAAAACTGTTTTTT.